Listed here are 23 T cell receptor beta chains from one sample, sequenced in a study of control samples from healthy donors and cancer patients. Sequencing used immunoSEQ multiplex PCR; TCRdb keeps in-frame clones, though not all of them. The sample carries approximately 97,000 clones, 80% to 90% recorded once. The specimen was blood. The receptors come from a man aged 25-45 years in good health.

The chain has TRBV18 and TRBJ1-6; D is perhaps TRBD1 (5 bases). The V and J ends lost 6 bases and 5 bases respectively, with 11 bases between them. Germline lookup yields CDR1 KGHSH and CDR2 LQKENI. The CDR3 runs to 14 residues. The CDR3 here is CASSPGLNNSPLHF. The CDR3 region has the DNA TGTGCCAGCTCTCCAGGGTTGAATAATTCACCCCTCCACTTT.

This chain connects TRBV9 to TRBJ2-3, with 7 bases identical to TRBD2. The J segment lost 6 bases and the V segment lost 6 bases, leaving 16 bases of the junction unmatched. In germline, CDR1 is SGDLS, CDR2 YYNGEE. The CDR3 has 16 residues. The CDR3 bases are TGTGCCAGCACATACTCTTCGGCGGGAGTTTCGGATACGCAGTATTTT. Translated, it gives CASTYSSAGVSDTQYF.

This rearrangement joins TRBV29-1 to TRBJ1-2, with 10 bases that match TRBD1. CDR1 and CDR2 (germline): SQVTM, ANQGSEA. The V and J ends lost 6 bases and 6 bases, in that order; junction bases with no gene match: 10. The CDR3 covers 14 residues. CDR3 DNA: TGCAGCGTGGCAGGGACAGGGGCCAGGGATGGCTACACCTTC. Its protein product is CSVAGTGARDGYTF.

The rearrangement uses TRBV6-1 and TRBJ1-5; D is uncertain. The germline V and J ends were trimmed by 3 bases and 3 bases, with 15 bases remaining between them. Germline lookup yields CDR1 MNHNS and CDR2 SASEGT. This CDR3 comprises 16 residues. The CDR3 loop is CASSDFADRFNQPQHF. The CDR3 bases are TGTGCCAGCAGTGACTTTGCTGATAGGTTCAATCAGCCCCAGCATTTT.

This rearrangement joins TRBV6-5 to TRBJ1-1, with D possibly matching TRBD1 (5 bases). The CDR3 totals 12 residues. Trimming cost V 6 bases and J 6 bases, with 11 bases left between them. Per the germline V gene, CDR1 is MNHEY and CDR2 is SVGAGI. The chain's CDR3 is CASSPAGAEAFF. CDR3 coding DNA: TGTGCCAGCAGCCCCGCGGGGGCTGAAGCTTTCTTT.

The J gene is TRBJ2-7, the V gene TRBV15; TRBD2 agrees at 7 bases. Looked up from germline, CDR1 is LNHNV and CDR2 is YYDKDF (reference sequence). CDR3 length equals 15 residues. The trim removed 0 bases at V and 6 bases at J, leaving 8 bases unmatched. Here the CDR3 DNA reads TGTGCCACCAGCAGAGAGGCGGGAGTAGGTGGCGAGCAGTACTTC. Translating it yields CATSREAGVGGEQYF.

The chain combines TRBV6-5 with TRBJ1-1; 9 positions match TRBD1. Trimming removed 7 bases from V and 3 bases from J; junction bases left unmatched: 9. This CDR3 has 15 amino acids. The germline gives CDR1 MNHEY, CDR2 SVGAGI. CDR3 sequence reads: CASTDTGTGHTEAFF. In DNA form, the CDR3 reads TGTGCCAGCACCGACACCGGGACAGGGCACACTGAAGCTTTCTTT.

The CDR3 DNA sequence: TGTGCCAGCAGCGGGACAGGGGACTATCGTGGCTACACCTTC. Its protein is CASSGTGDYRGYTF. J is TRBJ1-2 and V is TRBV9, with TRBD1 matching over 9 bases. Unmatched junction bases numbered 7, after V lost 3 bases and J lost 7 bases. This CDR3 has 14 amino acids. CDR1 is SGDLS and CDR2 is YYNGEE in the germline V gene.

The chain has TRBV6-1 and TRBJ1-4; unclear D gene. The ends were cut back, 2 bases at V and 7 bases at J, with 11 bases in the middle. Germline values: CDR1 MNHNS, CDR2 SASEGT. CDR3 size: 14 residues. CDR3 sequence: CASSEMGRGEKLFF. In nucleotides, the CDR3 is TGTGCCAGCAGTGAAATGGGGAGAGGTGAAAAACTGTTTTTT.

The chain combines TRBV27 with TRBJ2-2; 7 bases agree with TRBD1. Germline V CDR1 and CDR2: MNHEY, SMNVEV (reference sequence). The J segment lost 9 bases and the V segment lost 3 bases, leaving 10 bases of the junction unmatched. This CDR3 is 15 amino acids long. CDR3: CASSFLGGRTWELFF. CDR3 bases: TGTGCCAGCAGTTTCTTAGGGGGCCGGACCTGGGAGCTGTTTTTT.

This chain connects TRBV19 to TRBJ2-7; D is possibly TRBD1 or TRBD2 (5 bases each). Trimming cost V 1 base and J 4 bases, with 23 bases left between them. The CDR3 spans 18 residues. Germline-derived CDR1 and CDR2 are LNHDA and SQIVND (reference sequence). Here the CDR3 reads CASSIGRRGPGDLYEQYF. Here the CDR3 DNA reads TGTGCCAGTAGTATAGGGAGAAGAGGTCCCGGGGACCTTTACGAGCAGTACTTC.

The rearrangement joins TRBV19 to TRBJ2-6; D gene ambiguous. Trimming cost V 8 bases and J 0 bases, with 8 bases left between them. The CDR3 covers 14 residues. Per germline, CDR1 LNHDA and CDR2 SQIVND (reference sequence). The CDR3 sequence: CASAELSGANVLTF. CDR3 in DNA: TGTGCCAGTGCAGAACTCTCTGGGGCCAACGTCCTGACTTTC.

This clone was counted a few times. The chain has TRBV19 and TRBJ1-1; maybe TRBD1 (6 bases). There are 17 residues in the CDR3. The V end lost 1 base, the J end lost 0 bases, and 15 bases lay between the germline ends. From germline, CDR1 is LNHDA and CDR2 SQIVND (reference sequence). CDR3 bases: TGTGCCAGTAGTATAGGATCCGGGGGCGGTGTGAACACTGAAGCTTTCTTT. Translated, it gives CASSIGSGGGVNTEAFF.

V and J are TRBV27 and TRBJ2-7, with TRBD2 matching over 9 bases. Germline CDR1 reads MNHEY; CDR2 reads SMNVEV (reference sequence). With V trimmed by 2 bases and J by 2 bases, 4 bases remained unmatched. CDR3 length equals 15 residues. The CDR3, as DNA: TGTGCCAGCAGTTTACGTGGCGGGAGGGCCTACGAGCAGTACTTC. This encodes CASSLRGGRAYEQYF.

The chain recombines TRBV15 with TRBJ2-4; 10 bases are shared with TRBD2. Looked up from germline, CDR1 is LNHNV and CDR2 is YYDKDF (reference sequence). The trim removed 5 bases at V and 7 bases at J, leaving 8 bases unmatched. The CDR3 covers 15 residues. CDR3: CATSSRSGGGNIQYF. CDR3 DNA sequence: TGTGCCACCAGCTCCCGAAGCGGGGGGGGGAACATTCAGTACTTC.

The chain uses TRBV6-5 and TRBJ2-7, with D unclear. Germline CDR1 reads MNHEY; CDR2 reads SVGAGI. The CDR3 consists of 13 residues. The germline V and J ends were trimmed by 2 bases and 3 bases, with 8 bases remaining between them. The DNA for the CDR3 is TGTGCCAGCAGTTACCGCTACGACTACGAGCAGTACTTC. It yields the protein CASSYRYDYEQYF.

This clone was seen once. J is TRBJ2-7 and V is TRBV11-2; D remains ambiguous. Germline-derived CDR1 and CDR2 are SGHAT and FQNNGV. The V gene lost 0 bases and the J gene lost 9 bases, with 12 bases spanning the gap. The CDR3 runs 13 residues. The CDR3 region is CASSLEPSWWQYF. CDR3 nucleotides: TGTGCCAGCAGCTTAGAGCCCTCCTGGTGGCAGTACTTC.

The chain employs TRBV6-2 or TRBV6-3 and TRBJ2-7; unclear D gene. V was pared by 4 bases and J by 0 bases, with 13 bases between. CDR3 size: 15 residues. In germline, CDR1 is MNHEY, CDR2 SVGEGT. CDR3 coding DNA: TGTGCCAGCAGTTCGTCGAGGCGGTACTCCTACGAGCAGTACTTC. Translated, it gives CASSSSRRYSYEQYF.

V gene TRBV28 combines with J gene TRBJ2-7; no firm D call. In germline, CDR1 is MDHEN, CDR2 SYDVKM. The CDR3 is made up of 12 amino acids. V was clipped by 5 bases and J by 8 bases, with 13 bases between them. CDR3 amino acids: CASSEQRLKQYF. The DNA of the CDR3 is TGTGCCAGCAGTGAACAGCGTCTTAAGCAGTACTTC.

The rearrangement links TRBV19 to TRBJ2-2; 8 bases agree with TRBD1. CDR3 length: 16 residues. In germline, CDR1 is LNHDA, CDR2 SQIVND (reference sequence). Trimming removed 2 bases from V and 4 bases from J; junction bases left unmatched: 6. The CDR3 nucleotides read TGTGCCAGTAGTATATCAGGGGGCGTTCTCACCGGGGAGCTGTTTTTT. This sequence encodes CASSISGGVLTGELFF.

The gene calls are TRBV3-1 (or the pseudogene TRBV3-2) and TRBJ2-1, with 13 positions matching TRBD2. The V gene's germline CDR1 is LGHDT and CDR2 YNNKEL (reference sequence). The CDR3 covers 18 residues. With V trimmed by 4 bases and J by 9 bases, 15 bases remained unmatched. CDR3: CASSPNSELAGGPGEQFF. The CDR3 DNA reads TGTGCCAGCAGCCCGAATTCAGAACTAGCGGGAGGGCCGGGTGAGCAGTTCTTC.

The chain employs TRBV21-1 and TRBJ1-5. TRBV21-1 is designated a pseudogene. CDR3 length: 17 amino acids. The CDR3 loop is CASNPFLNRYSNQPQHF. As DNA, the CDR3 is TGTGCCAGCAACCCCTTTCTCAACCGCTATAGCAATCAGCCCCAGCATTTT.

This clone has a single count. The gene calls are TRBV18 and TRBJ2-5; D is unresolved. This CDR3 region has 12 residues. Trimming removed 6 bases from V and 4 bases from J, with 9 bases in between. Per germline, CDR1 KGHSH and CDR2 LQKENI. The DNA of the CDR3 is TGTGCCAGCTCGGCCGGGCTAGAGACCCAGTACTTC. It yields the protein CASSAGLETQYF.